This T cell receptor (beta chain) was retrieved from a study of control samples from healthy donors and cancer patients. TCRdb's copy holds only in-frame clones and misses some; the assay was immunoSEQ multiplex PCR. In the table there are around 120,000 clones, around nine tenths of which are singletons. Germline loops: CDR1 SGHNT, CDR2 YYREEE (reference sequence). V was clipped by 2 bases and J by 0 bases, with 12 bases between them. This CDR3 has 15 residues. This clonotype originated in a woman in her seventies in good health. The source material was blood. The V and J genes are TRBV5-4 and TRBJ2-7; no firm D call. The DNA of the CDR3 is TGTGCCAGCAGCTTTAAGACCGCTAGCTCCTACGAGCAGTACTTC. Protein sequence: CASSFKTASSYEQYF.